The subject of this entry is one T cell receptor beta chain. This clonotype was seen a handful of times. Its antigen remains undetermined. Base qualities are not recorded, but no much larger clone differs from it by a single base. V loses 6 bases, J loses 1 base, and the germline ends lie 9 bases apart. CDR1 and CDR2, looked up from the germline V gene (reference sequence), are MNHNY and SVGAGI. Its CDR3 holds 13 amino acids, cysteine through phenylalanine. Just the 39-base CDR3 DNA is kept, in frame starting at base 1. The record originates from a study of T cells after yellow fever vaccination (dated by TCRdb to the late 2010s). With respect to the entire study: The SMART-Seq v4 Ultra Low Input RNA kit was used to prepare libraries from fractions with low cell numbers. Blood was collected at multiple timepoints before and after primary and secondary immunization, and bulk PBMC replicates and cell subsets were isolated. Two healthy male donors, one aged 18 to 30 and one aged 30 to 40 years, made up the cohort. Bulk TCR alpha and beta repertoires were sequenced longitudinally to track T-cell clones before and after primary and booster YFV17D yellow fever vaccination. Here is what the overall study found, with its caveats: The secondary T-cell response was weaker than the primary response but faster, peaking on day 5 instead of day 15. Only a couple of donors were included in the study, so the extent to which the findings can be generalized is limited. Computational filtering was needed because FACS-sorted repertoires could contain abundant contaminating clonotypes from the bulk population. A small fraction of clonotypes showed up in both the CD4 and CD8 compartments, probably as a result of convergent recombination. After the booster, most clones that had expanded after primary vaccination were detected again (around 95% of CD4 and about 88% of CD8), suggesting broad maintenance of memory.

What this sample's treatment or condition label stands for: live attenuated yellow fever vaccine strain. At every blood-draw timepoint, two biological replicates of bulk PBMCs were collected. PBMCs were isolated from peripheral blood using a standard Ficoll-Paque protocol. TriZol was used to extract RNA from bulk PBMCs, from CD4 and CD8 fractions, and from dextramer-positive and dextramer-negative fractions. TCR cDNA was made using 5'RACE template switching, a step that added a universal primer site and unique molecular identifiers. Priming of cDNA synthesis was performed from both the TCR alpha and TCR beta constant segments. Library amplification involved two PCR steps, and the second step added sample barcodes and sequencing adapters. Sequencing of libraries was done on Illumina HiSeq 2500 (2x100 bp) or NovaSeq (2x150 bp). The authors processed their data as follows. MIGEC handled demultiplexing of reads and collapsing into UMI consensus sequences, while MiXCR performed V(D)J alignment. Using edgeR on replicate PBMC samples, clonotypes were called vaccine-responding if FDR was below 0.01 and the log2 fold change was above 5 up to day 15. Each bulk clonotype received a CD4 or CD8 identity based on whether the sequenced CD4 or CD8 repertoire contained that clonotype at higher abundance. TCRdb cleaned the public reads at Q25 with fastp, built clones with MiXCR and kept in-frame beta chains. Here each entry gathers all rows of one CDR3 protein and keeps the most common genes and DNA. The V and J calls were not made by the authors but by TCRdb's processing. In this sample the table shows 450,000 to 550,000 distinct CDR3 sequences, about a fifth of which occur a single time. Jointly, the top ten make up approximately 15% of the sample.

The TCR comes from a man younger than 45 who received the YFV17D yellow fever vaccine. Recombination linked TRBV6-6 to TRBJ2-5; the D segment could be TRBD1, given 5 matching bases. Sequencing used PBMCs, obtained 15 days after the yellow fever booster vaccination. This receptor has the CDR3 CASSGHLQETQYF. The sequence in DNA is TGTGCCAGCAGCGGACACCTCCAAGAGACCCAGTACTTC.